This TCR beta chain was found in a study of T cell changes during pregnancy in multiple sclerosis. Trimming took 1 base from V and 4 from J, leaving 11 bases between them. The CDR3 loop spans 15 amino acids. In germline, CDR1 is SGHTA, CDR2 FQGNSA. The data were produced by immunoSEQ multiplex PCR, yet TCRdb's version contains in-frame clones alone and is incomplete. Of 50,000 to 70,000 clones listed, roughly 89% are singletons. The chain uses TRBV7-2 and TRBJ2-1; a possible D gene is TRBD1 (5 bases). The source of this sequence is a female donor with multiple sclerosis, enrolled in a pregnancy study. The sample here was peripheral blood, taken in the second trimester of pregnancy. CDR3 DNA: TGTGCCAGCAGCTTAGTGCACGGACAATACAATGAGCAGTTCTTC. Translation gives CASSLVHGQYNEQFF.